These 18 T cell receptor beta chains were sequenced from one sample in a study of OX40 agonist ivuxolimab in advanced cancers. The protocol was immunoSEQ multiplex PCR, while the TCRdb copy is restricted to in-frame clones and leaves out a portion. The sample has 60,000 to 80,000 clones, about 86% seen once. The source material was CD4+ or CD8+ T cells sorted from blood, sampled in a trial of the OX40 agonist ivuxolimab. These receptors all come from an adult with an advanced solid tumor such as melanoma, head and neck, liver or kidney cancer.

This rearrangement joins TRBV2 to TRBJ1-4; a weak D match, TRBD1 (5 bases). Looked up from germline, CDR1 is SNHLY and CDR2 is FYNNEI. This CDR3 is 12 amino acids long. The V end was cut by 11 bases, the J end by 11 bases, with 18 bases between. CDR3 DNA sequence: TGTGCCCCTGGGGCAGGACCCAAGAAACTGTTTTTT. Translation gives CAPGAGPKKLFF. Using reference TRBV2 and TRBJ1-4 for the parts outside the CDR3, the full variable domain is EPEVTQTPSHQVTQMGQEVILRCVPISNHLYFYWYRQILGQKVEFLVSFYNNEISEKSEIFDDQFSVERPDGSNFTLKIRSTKLEDSAMYFCAPGAGPKKLFFGSGTQLSVL.

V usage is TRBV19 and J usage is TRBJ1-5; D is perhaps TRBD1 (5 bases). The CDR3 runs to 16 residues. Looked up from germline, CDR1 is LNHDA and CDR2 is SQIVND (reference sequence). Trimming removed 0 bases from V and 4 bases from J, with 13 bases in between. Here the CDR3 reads CASSIEAGNGNQPQHF. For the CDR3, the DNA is TGTGCCAGTAGTATAGAGGCAGGGAATGGGAATCAGCCCCAGCATTTT.

CDR3 nucleotide sequence: TGTGCCAGCAGCTTAGCGGCGACAGGGGTTCAGCCCCAGCATTTT. Translation: CASSLAATGVQPQHF. This chain connects TRBV7-2 to TRBJ1-5, with 8 bases identical to TRBD1. The CDR3 runs 15 residues. Germline CDR1 is SGHTA and CDR2 is FQGNSA. J was trimmed by 6 bases and V by 0 bases; bases with no gene match: 4.

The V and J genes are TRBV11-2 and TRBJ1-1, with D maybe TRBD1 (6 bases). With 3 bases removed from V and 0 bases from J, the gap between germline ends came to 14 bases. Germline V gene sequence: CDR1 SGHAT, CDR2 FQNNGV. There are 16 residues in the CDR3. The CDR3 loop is CASSFQGTTLNTEAFF. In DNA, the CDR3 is TGTGCCAGCAGCTTCCAGGGGACAACTTTGAACACTGAAGCTTTCTTT.

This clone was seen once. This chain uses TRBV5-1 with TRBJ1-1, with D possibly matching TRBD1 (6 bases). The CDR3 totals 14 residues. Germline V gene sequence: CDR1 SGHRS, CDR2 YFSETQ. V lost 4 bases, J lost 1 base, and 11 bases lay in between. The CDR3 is CASSDQTGNTEAFF. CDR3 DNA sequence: TGCGCCAGCAGCGATCAGACAGGGAACACTGAAGCTTTCTTT.

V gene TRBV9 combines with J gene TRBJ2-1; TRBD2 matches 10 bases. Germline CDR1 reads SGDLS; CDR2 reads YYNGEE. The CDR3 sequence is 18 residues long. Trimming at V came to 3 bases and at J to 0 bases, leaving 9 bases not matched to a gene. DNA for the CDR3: TGTGCCAGCAGCGCCGATCGTAGCGGGGGGCGCTCCTACAATGAGCAGTTCTTC. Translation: CASSADRSGGRSYNEQFF.

CDR3 loop: CASSLDSDTEAFF. The CDR3 region has the DNA TGTGCCAGCTCACTGGACTCAGACACTGAAGCTTTCTTT. This chain uses TRBV18 with TRBJ1-1; D gene uncertain. The V and J ends lost 4 bases and 3 bases respectively, with 9 bases between them. The CDR3 is 13 amino acids. Germline values: CDR1 KGHSH, CDR2 LQKENI.

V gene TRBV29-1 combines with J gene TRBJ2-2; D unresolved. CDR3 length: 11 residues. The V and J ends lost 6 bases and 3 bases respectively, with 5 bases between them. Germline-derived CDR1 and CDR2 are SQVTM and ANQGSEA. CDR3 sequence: CSVMDTGELFF. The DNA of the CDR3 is TGCAGCGTGATGGACACCGGGGAGCTGTTTTTT.

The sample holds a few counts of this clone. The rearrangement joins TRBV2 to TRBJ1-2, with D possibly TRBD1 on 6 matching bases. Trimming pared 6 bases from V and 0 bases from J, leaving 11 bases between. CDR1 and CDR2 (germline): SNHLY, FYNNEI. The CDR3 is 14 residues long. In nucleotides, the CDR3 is TGTGCCAGCAGGGACAGTGCTGCTAACTATGGCTACACCTTC. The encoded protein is CASRDSAANYGYTF.

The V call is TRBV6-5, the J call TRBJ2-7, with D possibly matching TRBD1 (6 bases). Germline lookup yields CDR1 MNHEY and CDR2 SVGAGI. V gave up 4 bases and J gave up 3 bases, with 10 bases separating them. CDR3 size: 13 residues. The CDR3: CASSSGTNYEQYF. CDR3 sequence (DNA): TGTGCCAGCAGTTCCGGGACAAACTACGAGCAGTACTTC.

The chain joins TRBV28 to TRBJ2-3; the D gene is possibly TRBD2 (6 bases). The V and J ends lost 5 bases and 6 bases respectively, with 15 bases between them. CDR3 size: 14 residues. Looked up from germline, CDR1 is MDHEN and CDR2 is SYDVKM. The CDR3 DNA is TGTGCCAGCAGTGGGGTTGGGCTAGCGGATACGCAGTATTTT. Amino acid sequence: CASSGVGLADTQYF.

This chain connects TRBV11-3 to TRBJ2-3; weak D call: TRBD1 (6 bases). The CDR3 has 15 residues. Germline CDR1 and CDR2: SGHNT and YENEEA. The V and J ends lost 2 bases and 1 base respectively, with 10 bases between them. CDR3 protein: CASSLMGAGTDTQYF. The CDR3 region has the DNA TGTGCCAGCAGCTTAATGGGGGCCGGCACAGATACGCAGTATTTT.

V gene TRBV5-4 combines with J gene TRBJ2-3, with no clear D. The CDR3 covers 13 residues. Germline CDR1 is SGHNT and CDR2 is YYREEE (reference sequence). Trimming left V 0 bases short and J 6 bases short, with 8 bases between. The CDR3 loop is CASSLGAQDTQYF. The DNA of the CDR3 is TGTGCCAGCAGCTTGGGGGCCCAGGATACGCAGTATTTT.

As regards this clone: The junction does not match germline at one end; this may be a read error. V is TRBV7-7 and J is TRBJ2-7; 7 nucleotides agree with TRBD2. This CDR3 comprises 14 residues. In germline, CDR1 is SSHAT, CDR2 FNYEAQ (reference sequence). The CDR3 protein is CASSPGGTGYEQYF. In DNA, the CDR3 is TGTGCTAGCAGCCCCGGGGGGACGGGCTACGAGCAGTACTTC.

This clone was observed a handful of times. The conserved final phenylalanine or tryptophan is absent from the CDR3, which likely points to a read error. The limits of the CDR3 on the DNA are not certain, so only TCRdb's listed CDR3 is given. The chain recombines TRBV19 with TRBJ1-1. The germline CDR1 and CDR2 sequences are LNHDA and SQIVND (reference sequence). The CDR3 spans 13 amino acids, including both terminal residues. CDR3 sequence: CASSTRGGLMSDL.

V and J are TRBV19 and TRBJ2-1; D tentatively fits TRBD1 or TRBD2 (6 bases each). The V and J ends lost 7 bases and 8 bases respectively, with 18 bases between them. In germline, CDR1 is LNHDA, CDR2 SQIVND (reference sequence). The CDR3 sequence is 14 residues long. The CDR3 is CASTKRWGADEQFF. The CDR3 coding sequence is TGTGCCAGTACCAAAAGGTGGGGGGCTGATGAGCAGTTCTTC.

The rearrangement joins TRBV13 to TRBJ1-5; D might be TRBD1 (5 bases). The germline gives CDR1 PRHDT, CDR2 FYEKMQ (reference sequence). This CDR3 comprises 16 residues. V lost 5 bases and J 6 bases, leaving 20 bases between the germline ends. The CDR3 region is CASSLGGVGAGQPQHF. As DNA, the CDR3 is TGTGCCAGCAGCCTGGGAGGTGTCGGGGCGGGTCAGCCCCAGCATTTT.

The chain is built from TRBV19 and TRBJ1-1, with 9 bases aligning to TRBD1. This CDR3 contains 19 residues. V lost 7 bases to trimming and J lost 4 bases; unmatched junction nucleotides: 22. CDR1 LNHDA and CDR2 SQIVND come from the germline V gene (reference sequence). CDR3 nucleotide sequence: TGTGCCAGTACCCCAACGGGGACAGGGCCCATGGGAGGAGTCACTGAAGCTTTCTTT. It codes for CASTPTGTGPMGGVTEAFF.